This T cell receptor (beta chain) was observed in a study of T cells in pancreatic ductal adenocarcinoma (TCRdb year 2017). Looking at the study overall: Surgically resected pancreatic ductal adenocarcinoma specimens were analyzed for the quantity, spatial distribution, and characteristics of both suppressive cells and tumor-infiltrating CD8+ T cells, an effort aimed at clarifying the adaptive T-cell response occurring naturally. Broad study findings and their caveats: Because tumors are enriched in CD45RO+ effector T cells rather than naive T cells, which biases toward lower diversity, comparisons of clonality between tumor and blood may be biased. There was no significant difference in T-cell clonality between tumor and blood, where mean clonality was about 0.1 for tumors and 0.072 for blood. Since most people with pancreatic cancer show up with disease that cannot be operated on, the resected cohort was biased toward the minority who had early-stage disease. Blood samples had more total productive templates and roughly 8.4-fold more unique clonotypes than tumor samples.

V loses 6 bases, J loses 1 base, and the germline ends lie 12 bases apart. Its CDR3 holds 14 amino acids, cysteine through phenylalanine. Here the CDR3 DNA is all that survives: 42 bases in frame from base 1. CDR1 is given as KGHSH and CDR2 as LQKENI, both from the germline V gene. Selected pancreatic ductal adenocarcinoma patients had undergone surgery without neoadjuvant therapy. After peripheral blood was drawn into heparin tubes, PBMCs were separated on a histopaque density gradient and then cryopreserved in around 11% DMSO. Genomic DNA was extracted from roughly seven PBMC and about 9 flash-frozen tumor specimens using the DNeasy Blood and Tissue Kit with Proteinase K and RNase treatment. The immunoSEQ hsTCRB kit was used to amplify TCR beta CDR3 regions from genomic DNA. An Illumina HiSeq system was used to carry out high-throughput TRB CDR3 sequencing. The paper's data handling went like this. Sequencing reads were analyzed with the immunoSEQ software, and nonproductive sequences with premature stops or frame-shifts were excluded. Clonality of the repertoire was calculated as one minus Shannon entropy normalized by log2 of the number of unique productive sequences. This is the immuneACCESS table as TCRdb keeps it, with only in-frame sequences that have V and J called. A part of the clones is gone; compared with another copy, unresolved V genes explain less than half, and the rest is unexplained. The V and J calls and clone size were taken over from that table, and D and trimming were inferred from the DNA. This sample has around 94,000 clones in its table, and roughly 96% of those were observed once. The ten largest clonotypes hold 3.1% of the sample.

As concerns this clone: Its antigen has not been determined. No base quality information exists; no much larger clone differs at one position.

This receptor chain uses TRBV18 and TRBJ2-5, with a weak D call of TRBD2 (6 bases match). Sequenced sample: PBMCs. The sequence was collected from a human donor with pancreatic ductal adenocarcinoma. CDR3 reads: CASSRLVGQETQYF. In nucleotide form, the sequence is TGTGCCAGCTCGCGACTAGTCGGCCAAGAGACCCAGTACTTC.